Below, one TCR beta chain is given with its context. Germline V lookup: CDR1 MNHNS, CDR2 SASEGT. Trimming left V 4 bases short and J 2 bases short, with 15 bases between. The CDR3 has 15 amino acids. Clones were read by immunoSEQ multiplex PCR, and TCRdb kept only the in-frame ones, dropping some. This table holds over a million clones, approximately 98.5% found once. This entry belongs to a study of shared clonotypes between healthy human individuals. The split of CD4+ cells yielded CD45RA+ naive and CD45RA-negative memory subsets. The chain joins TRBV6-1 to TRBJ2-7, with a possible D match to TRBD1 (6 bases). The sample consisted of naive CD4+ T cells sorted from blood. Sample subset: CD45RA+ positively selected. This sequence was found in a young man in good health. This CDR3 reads CASSGVSRGPYEQYF. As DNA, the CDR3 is TGTGCCAGCAGTGGGGTTTCCAGGGGCCCCTACGAGCAGTACTTC.